This T cell receptor beta chain was captured in a study of identical twins. The study, taken as a whole, reports: With monozygotic twins, out-of-frame TCR alpha sharing exceeded what models estimated. Some out-of-frame alpha sequences were shared by twins, and these showed excess low generation probability. The study drew conclusions from cross-sectional statistical analysis, not from following the same donors.

As concerns this clonotype: What it binds is unknown.

A universal primer site was added by template switching, and unique molecular identifiers were carried by the cDNA. MiXCR, applied by TCRdb to the 5' RACE reads, yields one record per CDR3 protein. This table has about 900,000 distinct CDR3 sequences, over 9% appearing once. There are 16 residues in the CDR3. The V and J ends lost 2 bases and 6 bases, in that order; junction bases with no gene match: 7. Germline CDR1 MNHEY, CDR2 SVGEGT. These same data were also listed under a study on yellow fever vaccine responses in identical twins.

The gene calls are TRBV6-2 or TRBV6-3 and TRBJ2-1; 10 nucleotides agree with TRBD2. Input material: PBMCs. The receptor's source is a woman between 18 and 29 years old in good health. CDR3: CASSYGLAGGINEQFF. The CDR3 DNA reads as TGTGCCAGCAGTTACGGATTAGCGGGAGGAATCAATGAGCAGTTCTTC.